The 29 T cell receptor beta chains presented below share a single source sample, sequenced in a study of blood T cell dynamics during melanoma immunotherapy. The time point: week 3, after first cycle of checkpoint inhibitor. Assay: immunoSEQ multiplex PCR; the TCRdb copy retains only in-frame clones and omits some. The sample has some 15,000 clones, approximately 94% seen once. The sequencing used effector memory CD8+ T cells from blood, collected from a patient treated with checkpoint blockade. The receptors derive from a human donor with melanoma.

The chain has TRBV4-1 and TRBJ2-1; D not certain. Germline V gene data show CDR1 as MGHRA and CDR2 as YSYEKL. The ends were cut back, 8 bases at V and 2 bases at J, with 10 bases in the middle. The CDR3 spans 13 residues. CDR3 sequence: CASLGRAYNEQFF. In DNA, the CDR3 is TGCGCCAGCCTGGGAAGGGCCTACAATGAGCAGTTCTTC.

As to this clone: Mismatch with germline at one junction end may stem from a read error. The CDR3 DNA reads as TGTGCCAGCAGCGCGAGGCCCCACACCGGAGAGCTGTTTTTT. It yields the protein CASSARPHTGELFF. This chain connects TRBV9 to TRBJ2-2; D not certain. This CDR3 has 14 residues. The germline V gene has CDR1 SGDLS and CDR2 YYNGEE.

The chain couples TRBV19 to TRBJ2-5, with D possibly matching TRBD1 (6 bases). The germline CDR1 and CDR2 sequences are LNHDA and SQIVND (reference sequence). Trimming removed 4 bases from V and 4 bases from J, with 19 bases in between. The CDR3 extends over 16 amino acids. The CDR3 spells CASSTQGLEVGETQYF. Written as DNA, the CDR3 is TGTGCCAGTAGTACACAGGGATTAGAGGTGGGAGAGACCCAGTACTTC.

The V and J genes are TRBV28 and TRBJ2-1; the D gene is possibly TRBD2 (6 bases). V was pared by 7 bases and J by 0 bases, with 22 bases between. The CDR3 is made up of 18 amino acids. Germline CDR1 and CDR2: MDHEN and SYDVKM. CDR3 sequence (DNA): TGTGCCAGCACCCAAAGGCAAGGAGGGTGGGACTCCTACAATGAGCAGTTCTTC. Translating gives CASTQRQGGWDSYNEQFF.

This clone was seen only a few times. This sequence joins TRBV30 and TRBJ2-7; D possibly corresponds to TRBD1 (6 bases). The CDR3 has 14 amino acids. Germline lookup yields CDR1 GTSNPN and CDR2 SVGIG (reference sequence). Trimming left V 1 base short and J 2 bases short, with 12 bases between. The CDR3 DNA reads TGTGCCTGGAGTGCAAAGGGACAACCCTACGAGCAGTACTTC. Its protein is CAWSAKGQPYEQYF.

The V call is TRBV6-1, the J call TRBJ1-2; 9 bases match TRBD1. The CDR3 has 14 residues. The germline V gene encodes CDR1 MNHNS and CDR2 SASEGT. V was pared by 6 bases and J by 4 bases, with 6 bases of the junction left unmatched. The CDR3 nucleotides are TGTGCCAGCAGAGAACAGGGGGCGAGCTATGGCTACACCTTC. Translation gives CASREQGASYGYTF.

The genes are TRBV9 and TRBJ2-3, with D possibly matching TRBD2 (6 bases). V was pared by 1 base and J by 1 base, with 22 bases between. CDR1 and CDR2 (germline): SGDLS, YYNGEE. This CDR3 region has 19 residues. The CDR3 DNA follows: TGTGCCAGCAGCGTATACCTAACTCCCCGGGAGAAGGGCACAGATACGCAGTATTTT. Protein: CASSVYLTPREKGTDTQYF.

V usage is TRBV15 and J usage is TRBJ2-7, with 13 nucleotides matching TRBD2. V lost 8 bases and J lost 0; bases outside the gene matches: 4. Germline-derived CDR1 and CDR2 are LNHNV and YYDKDF (reference sequence). The CDR3 spans 15 residues. CDR3: CATGLAGASSYEQYF. The CDR3 nucleotides are TGTGCCACCGGACTAGCGGGAGCATCCTCCTACGAGCAGTACTTC.

This clone was counted once. V and J are TRBV9 and TRBJ2-7; 8 bases are shared with TRBD2. There are 15 residues in the CDR3. J was trimmed by 1 base and V by 0 bases; bases with no gene match: 3. CDR1 and CDR2 (germline): SGDLS, YYNGEE. The chain's CDR3 is CASSVGGLASYEQYF. The CDR3 nucleotides read TGTGCCAGCAGCGTAGGAGGACTAGCATCCTACGAGCAGTACTTC.

The chain employs TRBV6-5 and TRBJ2-1, with TRBD2 identical over 9 bases. The germline V gene has CDR1 MNHEY and CDR2 SVGAGI. This CDR3 has 15 residues. The V and J ends lost 4 bases and 5 bases, in that order; junction bases with no gene match: 6. CDR3 sequence reads: CASSSVWTSDNEQFF. DNA for the CDR3: TGTGCCAGCAGTTCCGTCTGGACTAGCGACAATGAGCAGTTCTTC.

This chain uses TRBV9 with TRBJ2-3; tentatively, D is TRBD1 or TRBD2 (6 bases each). Trimming took 0 bases from V and 4 from J, leaving 12 bases between them. CDR3 size: 15 residues. Per the germline V gene, CDR1 is SGDLS and CDR2 is YYNGEE. In nucleotides, the CDR3 is TGTGCCAGCAGCGTAGCTTGGGGGGCAGCAGATACGCAGTATTTT. Translating gives CASSVAWGAADTQYF. The full variable domain, rest sourced from reference TRBV9 and TRBJ2-3, is DSGVTQTPKHLITATGQRVTLRCSPRSGDLSVYWYQQSLDQGLQFLIQYYNGEERAKGNILERFSAQQFPDLHSELNLSSLELGDSALYFCASSVAWGAADTQYFGPGTRLTVL.

This clone is a singleton in its sample. The chain recombines TRBV15 with TRBJ2-7; TRBD1 aligns across 7 bases. The V segment lost 0 bases and the J segment 3 bases; nucleotides outside the gene matches: 5. Germline V gene sequence: CDR1 LNHNV, CDR2 YYDKDF (reference sequence). The CDR3 sequence is 15 residues long. The CDR3 region has the DNA TGTGCCACCAGCAGAGAACGGGACAGTATCTACGAGCAGTACTTC. It encodes CATSRERDSIYEQYF.

The V call is TRBV27, the J call TRBJ1-4; 7 bases map to TRBD1. V shed 5 bases, J shed 7 bases, and the junction held 10 bases outside the gene matches. Germline CDR1 and CDR2: MNHEY and SMNVEV (reference sequence). CDR3 length equals 15 residues. The CDR3 DNA is TGTGCCAGCAGTCAAATAGGGGACAGTGGTGAAAAACTGTTTTTT. As protein: CASSQIGDSGEKLFF.

The chain's CDR3 is CASSSWGQGAYEQYF. CDR3 DNA: TGTGCCAGCAGCTCATGGGGACAGGGGGCGTACGAGCAGTACTTC. The rearrangement uses TRBV5-6 and TRBJ2-7; 12 nucleotides align to TRBD1. This CDR3 has 15 amino acids. The germline gives CDR1 SGHDT, CDR2 YYEEEE. With 3 bases clipped from V and 4 bases from J, the junction kept 5 bases outside the gene matches. Looking up the rest from reference TRBV5-6 and TRBJ2-7 gives the full variable domain: DAGVTQSPTHLIKTRGQQVTLRCSPKSGHDTVSWYQQALGQGPQFIFQYYEEEERQRGNFPDRFSGHQFPNYSSELNVNALLLGDSALYLCASSSWGQGAYEQYFGPGTRLTVT.

The chain carries TRBV5-1 and TRBJ1-1; possible D gene TRBD1, 6 bases. This CDR3 region has 14 residues. Germline V gene data show CDR1 as SGHRS and CDR2 as YFSETQ. V was clipped by 4 bases and J by 4 bases, with 14 bases between them. CDR3 in DNA: TGCGCCAGCAGCCTCCGTGAAGGGGGCACTGAAGCTTTCTTT. It codes for CASSLREGGTEAFF.

This chain joins TRBV15 and TRBJ1-5; unclear D gene. The V gene's germline CDR1 is LNHNV and CDR2 YYDKDF (reference sequence). The CDR3 consists of 14 residues. Trimming took off 0 bases at V and 4 bases at J, with 7 bases between the two ends. In DNA form, the CDR3 reads TGTGCCACCAGCAGAGATCGAAATAATCAGCCCCAGCATTTT. Its protein product is CATSRDRNNQPQHF.

This chain links TRBV5-8 with TRBJ2-1; D is unresolved. V gave up 0 bases and J gave up 5 bases, with 9 bases separating them. The CDR3 runs 14 residues. Germline lookup yields CDR1 SGHTS and CDR2 YDEGEE. CDR3 in DNA: TGTGCCAGCAGCTTGGATTTAGGGAACAATGAGCAGTTCTTC. It translates to CASSLDLGNNEQFF.

This chain uses TRBV14 with TRBJ2-5; 8 bases match TRBD1. The V gene's germline CDR1 is SGHDN and CDR2 FVKESK. V gave up 6 bases and J gave up 1 base; unmatched junction bases: 4. This CDR3 is 14 amino acids long. CDR3 residues: CASSRGQGQETQYF. CDR3 nucleotides: TGTGCCAGCAGTCGAGGACAGGGCCAAGAGACCCAGTACTTC.

Comments on this clone: Other DNA sequences in this sample translate to the same CDR3. The J gene is TRBJ2-7, the V gene TRBV11-3; D is perhaps TRBD2 (6 bases). Trimming removed 1 base from V and 1 base from J, with 11 bases in between. The CDR3 consists of 15 residues. In germline, CDR1 is SGHNT, CDR2 YENEEA. The CDR3 spells CASSLAGTGSYEQYF. For the CDR3, the DNA is TGTGCCAGCAGCTTAGCAGGGACTGGATCCTACGAGCAGTACTTC.

This clone turned up a few times. This chain joins TRBV4-1 and TRBJ2-3; 10 bases are shared with TRBD1. Germline assignment: CDR1 MGHRA and CDR2 YSYEKL. CDR3 size: 17 residues. V lost 0 bases, J lost 3 bases, and 6 bases stayed unmatched. In nucleotides, the CDR3 is TGCGCCAGCAGCCAAGATCGGACAGGGGGTATGACAGATACGCAGTATTTT. It yields the protein CASSQDRTGGMTDTQYF.

The chain joins TRBV7-6 to TRBJ2-1, with D perhaps matching TRBD1 or TRBD2 (5 bases each). This CDR3 region has 16 residues. CDR1 is SGHVS and CDR2 is FNYEAQ in the germline V gene. The ends were cut back, 1 base at V and 3 bases at J, with 13 bases in the middle. As DNA, the CDR3 is TGTGCCAGCAGCTTAGGTTGGGGGAGTCGCTACAATGAGCAGTTCTTC. It specifies CASSLGWGSRYNEQFF. Full variable domain (outside the CDR3, taken from reference TRBV7-6 and TRBJ2-1): GAGVSQSPRYKVTKRGQDVALRCDPISGHVSLYWYRQALGQGPEFLTYFNYEAQQDKSGLPNDRFSAERPEGSISTLTIQRTEQRDSAMYRCASSLGWGSRYNEQFFGPGTRLTVL.

In its sample, this clone was seen once. The chain is built from TRBV9 and TRBJ2-3, with TRBD2 identical over 9 bases. Trimming cost V 4 bases and J 2 bases; bases outside gene matches: 5. This CDR3 has 15 amino acids. The germline CDR1 and CDR2 sequences are SGDLS and YYNGEE. The CDR3 here is CASSSGLAPTDTQYF. CDR3 bases: TGTGCCAGCAGCTCCGGACTAGCGCCCACAGATACGCAGTATTTT.

V gene TRBV27 combines with J gene TRBJ2-1, with D possibly matching TRBD2 (5 bases). CDR1 is MNHEY and CDR2 is SMNVEV in the germline V gene (reference sequence). The CDR3 sequence is 14 residues long. Trimming cost V 5 bases and J 6 bases, with 14 bases left between them. CDR3 DNA: TGTGCCAGCAGTGCCCTATCACTAGGCAATGAGCAGTTCTTC. Translation gives CASSALSLGNEQFF.

This chain connects TRBV19 to TRBJ2-7; D is unclear. CDR3 length: 14 residues. V lost 3 bases, J lost 4 bases, and 13 bases lay in between. Germline CDR1 LNHDA, CDR2 SQIVND (reference sequence). DNA for the CDR3: TGTGCCAGTAGTATGTTAGGTGGGATTTACGAGCAGTACTTC. Translated, it gives CASSMLGGIYEQYF. The full variable domain, completed using reference TRBV19 and TRBJ2-7, is DGGITQSPKYLFRKEGQNVTLSCEQNLNHDAMYWYRQDPGQGLRLIYYSQIVNDFQKGDIAEGYSVSREKKESFPLTVTSAQKNPTAFYLCASSMLGGIYEQYFGPGTRLTVT.

This chain joins TRBV5-1 and TRBJ2-7; D is unclear. Per the germline V gene, CDR1 is SGHRS and CDR2 is YFSETQ. Trimming took 6 bases from V and 0 from J, leaving 7 bases between them. The length of the CDR3 is 12 residues. CDR3 sequence (DNA): TGCGCCAGCACAACAGACTCCTACGAGCAGTACTTC. Translating it yields CASTTDSYEQYF. The whole variable domain, filled in from reference TRBV5-1 and TRBJ2-7, reads KAGVTQTPRYLIKTRGQQVTLSCSPISGHRSVSWYQQTPGQGLQFLFEYFSETQRNKGNFPGRFSGRQFSNSRSEMNVSTLELGDSALYLCASTTDSYEQYFGPGTRLTVT.

The chain uses TRBV6-5 and TRBJ1-4, with a tentative D call TRBD1 (5 bases). CDR3 length equals 13 residues. V was trimmed by 2 bases and J by 8 bases, leaving 9 bases between them. CDR1 is MNHEY and CDR2 is SVGAGI in the germline V gene. CDR3 bases: TGTGCCAGCAGTTACGGTCGGGGGGAAAAACTGTTTTTT. This translates into CASSYGRGEKLFF.

The V and J genes are TRBV7-9 and TRBJ2-5, with TRBD1 as a possible D gene (6 bases). Trimming shortened V by 4 bases and J by 2 bases, and 8 bases separated the two germline ends. Germline V lookup: CDR1 SEHNR, CDR2 FQNEAQ (reference sequence). This CDR3 spans 13 amino acids. CDR3 in amino acids: CASSSQGQETQYF. CDR3 in DNA: TGTGCCAGCAGCTCACAGGGTCAAGAGACCCAGTACTTC.

The chain is built from TRBV19 and TRBJ2-1; D may be TRBD2 (5 bases). Trimming pared 3 bases from V and 9 bases from J, leaving 15 bases between. The V gene's germline CDR1 is LNHDA and CDR2 SQIVND (reference sequence). The CDR3 is made up of 14 amino acids. The CDR3 sequence is CASSIRHLAGEQFF. The CDR3 DNA is TGTGCCAGTAGTATTAGGCATTTGGCGGGTGAGCAGTTCTTC.

This clone has only one observation. The chain recombines TRBV6-5 with TRBJ1-2; D gene unclear. The CDR3 sequence is 13 residues long. Germline lookup yields CDR1 MNHEY and CDR2 SVGAGI. The V gene lost 6 bases and the J gene lost 8 bases, with 16 bases spanning the gap. CDR3 residues: CASSPDLINGYTF. As DNA, the CDR3 is TGTGCCAGCAGCCCCGACCTTATTAACGGCTACACCTTC.